A single TCR beta chain is shown here with its context. This entry belongs to a study of blood T cell repertoires in COVID-19. Study as a whole: COVID-19 samples from acute and convalescent phases originated in the United States, Italy and Spain. Nucleic acid was either cDNA or gDNA, and it came from T cells, B-cell-depleted T cells, or PBMCs.

Original processing methods: Researchers report that nucleated cell counts were estimated from reference gene primer amplification. Sequencing was performed with immunoSEQ multiplex PCR; in TCRdb, only in-frame clones are kept and a portion is missing. The V and J calls and clone size were taken over from that table, and D and trimming were inferred from the DNA. The sample holds 150,000 or so clones, about 90% seen once. Looked up from germline, CDR1 is SEHNR and CDR2 is FQNEAQ (reference sequence). V lost 8 bases to trimming and J lost 5 bases; unmatched junction nucleotides: 9. This CDR3 is 14 amino acids long.

Sample: peripheral blood. This TCR was sampled from a man aged 50 to 60 with acute or convalescent COVID-19. The rearrangement links TRBV7-9 to TRBJ2-5; 9 bases match TRBD2. This CDR3 reads CASHGGGAGETQYF. CDR3 in DNA: TGTGCCAGCCATGGCGGGGGGGCCGGGGAGACCCAGTACTTC.